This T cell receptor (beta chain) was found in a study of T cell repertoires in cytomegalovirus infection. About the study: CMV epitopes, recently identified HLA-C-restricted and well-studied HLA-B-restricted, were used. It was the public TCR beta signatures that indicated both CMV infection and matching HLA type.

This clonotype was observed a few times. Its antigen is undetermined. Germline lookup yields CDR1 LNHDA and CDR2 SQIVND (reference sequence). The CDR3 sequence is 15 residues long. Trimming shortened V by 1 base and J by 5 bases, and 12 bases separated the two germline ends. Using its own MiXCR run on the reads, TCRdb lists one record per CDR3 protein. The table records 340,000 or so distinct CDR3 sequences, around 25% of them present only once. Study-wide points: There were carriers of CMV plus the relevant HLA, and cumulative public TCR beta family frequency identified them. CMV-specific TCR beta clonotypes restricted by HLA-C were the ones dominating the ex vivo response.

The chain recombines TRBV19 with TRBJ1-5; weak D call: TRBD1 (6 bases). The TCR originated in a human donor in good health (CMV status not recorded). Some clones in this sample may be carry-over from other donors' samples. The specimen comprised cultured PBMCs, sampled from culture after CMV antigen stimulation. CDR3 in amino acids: CASSIVQGFHQPQHF. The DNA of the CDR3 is TGTGCCAGTAGTATAGTACAGGGTTTCCATCAGCCCCAGCATTTT.